Shown below are 4 T cell receptor beta chains from a single sample sequenced in a study of T cells in narcolepsy. Clones were read by immunoSEQ multiplex PCR, and TCRdb kept only the in-frame ones, dropping some. Among tens of thousands of clones listed, 85% to 90% were seen once. The sequenced material came from CD45RA- memory CD4+ T cells from PBMCs. Receptor source: a human donor with narcolepsy.

This chain links TRBV21-1 with TRBJ2-3; the table names TRBD1, a call not compared with the DNA. TRBV21-1 is marked as a pseudogene. The CDR3 loop spans 14 amino acids. The CDR3 here is CASNLVPGKDTQYF. CDR3 nucleotide sequence: TGTGCCAGCAACCTCGTCCCAGGGAAAGATACGCAGTATTTT.

The chain couples TRBV5-4 to TRBJ2-1, with 8 bases that match TRBD2. Per germline, CDR1 SGHNT and CDR2 YYREEE (reference sequence). The CDR3 is 15 residues long. Trimming removed 4 bases from V and 6 bases from J; junction bases left unmatched: 9. The CDR3: CASSVTGRGGNEQFF. The CDR3 bases are TGTGCCAGCAGCGTGACAGGCCGGGGGGGCAATGAGCAGTTCTTC.

The gene calls are TRBV5-1 and TRBJ1-1; D gene unclear. The germline gives CDR1 SGHRS, CDR2 YFSETQ. The V and J ends lost 4 bases and 2 bases respectively, with 9 bases between them. This CDR3 contains 13 residues. This CDR3 reads CASSGMRNTEAFF. As DNA, the CDR3 is TGCGCCAGCAGCGGCATGAGAAACACTGAAGCTTTCTTT. Full variable domain (rest looked up from reference TRBV5-1 and TRBJ1-1): KAGVTQTPRYLIKTRGQQVTLSCSPISGHRSVSWYQQTPGQGLQFLFEYFSETQRNKGNFPGRFSGRQFSNSRSEMNVSTLELGDSALYLCASSGMRNTEAFFGQGTRLTVV.

This rearrangement joins TRBV6-5 to TRBJ1-1, with 7 bases lining up with TRBD1. The CDR3 is 14 residues long. The V and J ends lost 5 bases and 5 bases, in that order; junction bases with no gene match: 8. Germline CDR1 reads MNHEY; CDR2 reads SVGAGI. In DNA, the CDR3 is TGTGCCAGCAGTCCCCTTCAGGGGGGAACTGAAGCTTTCTTT. This encodes CASSPLQGGTEAFF.